This T cell receptor beta chain is from a study of response to subunit inactivated influenza vaccine. In its sample, this clonotype was seen a few times. Its antigen is unknown. The CDR3 has 15 residues. CDR1 is SGHRS, CDR2 YFSETQ, per germline. J was trimmed by 6 bases and V by 5 bases; bases with no gene match: 12. Broader study findings: Each seasonal influenza vaccination, the authors suggested, recruits few new T cells.

One entry per CDR3 protein results from TCRdb running MiXCR on the RT-PCR reads. The sample consists of approximately 520,000 distinct CDR3 sequences, approximately 24% of them appearing once. The TCR comes from a man aged 45-65 years who received an inactivated influenza vaccine. V usage is TRBV5-1 and J usage is TRBJ2-7, with 9 bases matching TRBD1. Sequencing used CD4+ T cells sorted from PBMCs, obtained 5 to 6 days after vaccination. For the CDR3, the DNA is TGCGCCAGCAGAATACTACCGGGACAGGGACGCGAGCAGTACTTC. It translates to CASRILPGQGREQYF.